The clone carrying this T cell receptor (beta chain) has just a few counts. What it recognizes is unknown. Germline CDR1 and CDR2: LNHDA and SQIVND (reference sequence). CDR3 length equals 13 residues. V lost 6 bases, J lost 7 bases, and 6 bases stayed unmatched. This specimen comes from a study of vaccination and CD4 T cells after COVID-19. Across the study: A median of around 70 days (range 14 to 241) separated dose two from the taking of post-vaccine samples. Stimuli were overlapping spike peptide pools of SARS-CoV-2 and three common cold coronaviruses (HCoV-NL63, HCoV-OC43, HCoV-229E).

Specified treatment: roughly 11-day PBMC culture with coronavirus spike peptide pools or control peptides (ViraFEST assay). It was with 9 to 10 IU/ml IL-2 and 8 to 10 ug/ml peptide pools that 1.5 million to 2.5 million PBMCs per well were cultured. The Oncomine TCR Beta short-read assay was what sequenced the DNA obtained from cultured CD4+ T cells. TCRdb fed the PCR reads into MiXCR, producing one record per CDR3 protein. This table has about 16,000 distinct CDR3 sequences, less than 70% appearing once. The receptor's source is a human donor who had recovered from COVID-19. Sequencing used CD4+ T cells from blood, cultured in vitro, obtained before SARS-CoV-2 vaccination. The chain is built from TRBV19 and TRBJ1-2; 9 bases are a match to TRBD1. CDR3 amino acids: CASRTTGGSGYTF. The DNA for the CDR3 is TGTGCCAGTAGAACAACAGGGGGCAGTGGCTACACCTTC.